Given below is one T cell receptor (beta chain) in context. Its antigen is not known. The data stem from a study of blood T cells in healthy people across ages. Trimming left V 4 bases short and J 3 bases short, with 11 bases between. The length of the CDR3 is 14 residues. Germline loops: CDR1 SGHTA, CDR2 FQGNSA. Combining a sample-barcoded 5' primer with a J-beta primer mix, a second PCR ran for roughly 7 to 12 cycles. Template switching added a 12-random-nucleotide identifier to every cDNA molecule. TCRdb re-called the 5' RACE reads through MiXCR, storing one row per CDR3 protein. The repertoire holds some 1.8 million distinct CDR3 sequences, with about 39% as singletons. Points from the study as a whole: Underestimates were what the diversity estimates from one million T cells were considered to be. The study could not conclusively compare naive and antigen-experienced cells, given its unsorted PBMCs.

Isolation per sample recovered at least 7 million PBMCs. The chain carries TRBV7-2 and TRBJ2-3; the D is unclear. The source material was blood. The sequence was collected from a human donor in good health. The CDR3 DNA is TGTGCCAGCAGCTCTGCCACAAGGACAGATACGCAGTATTTT. Protein product: CASSSATRTDTQYF.